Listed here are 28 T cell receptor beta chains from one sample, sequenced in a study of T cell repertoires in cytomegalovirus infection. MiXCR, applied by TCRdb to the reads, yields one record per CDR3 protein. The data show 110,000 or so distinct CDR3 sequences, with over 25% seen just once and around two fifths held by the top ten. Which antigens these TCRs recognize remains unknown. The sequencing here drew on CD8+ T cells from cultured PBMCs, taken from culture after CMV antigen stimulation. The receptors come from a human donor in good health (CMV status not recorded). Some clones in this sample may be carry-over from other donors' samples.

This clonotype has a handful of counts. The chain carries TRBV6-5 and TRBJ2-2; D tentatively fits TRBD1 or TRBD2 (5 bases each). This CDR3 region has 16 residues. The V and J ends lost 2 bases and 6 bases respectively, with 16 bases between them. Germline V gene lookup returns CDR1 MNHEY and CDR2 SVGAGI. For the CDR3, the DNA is TGTGCCAGCAGTTACGGGGCGGCAGAGGGTGCCGGGGAGCTGTTTTTT. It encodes CASSYGAAEGAGELFF.

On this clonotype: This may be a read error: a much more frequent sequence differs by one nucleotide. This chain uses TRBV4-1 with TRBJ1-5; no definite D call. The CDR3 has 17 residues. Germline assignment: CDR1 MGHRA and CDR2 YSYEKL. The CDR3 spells CANSHDKPNLSNQPQHF. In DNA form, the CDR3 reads TGCGCCAACAGCCATGACAAGCCGAATCTTAGCAATCAGCCCCAGCATTTT.

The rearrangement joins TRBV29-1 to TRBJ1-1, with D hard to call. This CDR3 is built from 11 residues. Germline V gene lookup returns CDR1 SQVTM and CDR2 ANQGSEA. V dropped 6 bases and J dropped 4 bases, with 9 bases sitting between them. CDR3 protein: CSVPGSTEAFF. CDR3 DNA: TGCAGCGTCCCCGGTTCCACTGAAGCTTTCTTT.

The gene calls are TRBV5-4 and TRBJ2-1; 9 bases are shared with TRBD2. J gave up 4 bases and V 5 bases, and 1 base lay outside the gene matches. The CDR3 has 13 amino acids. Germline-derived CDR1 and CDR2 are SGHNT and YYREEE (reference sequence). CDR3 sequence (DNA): TGTGCCAGCAGTAGCGGGGGTTACAATGAGCAGTTCTTC. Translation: CASSSGGYNEQFF.

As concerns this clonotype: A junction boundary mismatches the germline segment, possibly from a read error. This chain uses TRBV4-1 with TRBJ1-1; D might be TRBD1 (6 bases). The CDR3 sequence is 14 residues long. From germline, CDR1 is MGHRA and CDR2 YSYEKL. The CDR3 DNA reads TGCGCCAGCAGCCAAGATGCGGGGGGCCCTATGGGAACCTTT. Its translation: CASSQDAGGPMGTF.

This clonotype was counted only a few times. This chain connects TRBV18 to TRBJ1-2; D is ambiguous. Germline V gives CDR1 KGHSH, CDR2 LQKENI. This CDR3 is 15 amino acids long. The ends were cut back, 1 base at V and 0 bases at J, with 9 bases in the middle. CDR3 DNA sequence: TGTGCCAGCTCACCACGTGTAGATTCTAACTATGGCTACACCTTC. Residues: CASSPRVDSNYGYTF.

CDR3 DNA sequence: TGTGCCAGCAGCTCCATAGCGGGGGTACGACCTATTAAGTACCAAGAGACCCAGTACTTC. Encoded protein: CASSSIAGVRPIKYQETQYF. The rearrangement joins TRBV5-6 to TRBJ2-5, with 9 bases fitting TRBD2. The junction had 18 bases not matched to a gene; V was cut back by 3 bases and J by 0 bases. The germline V gene encodes CDR1 SGHDT and CDR2 YYEEEE. The CDR3 has 20 amino acids.

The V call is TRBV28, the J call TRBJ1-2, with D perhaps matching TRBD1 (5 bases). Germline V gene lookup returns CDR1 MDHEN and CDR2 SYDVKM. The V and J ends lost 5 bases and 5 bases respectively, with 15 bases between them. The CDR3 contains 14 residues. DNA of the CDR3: TGTGCCAGCAGTCAAAACCAGGGAACTTATGGCTACACCTTC. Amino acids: CASSQNQGTYGYTF.

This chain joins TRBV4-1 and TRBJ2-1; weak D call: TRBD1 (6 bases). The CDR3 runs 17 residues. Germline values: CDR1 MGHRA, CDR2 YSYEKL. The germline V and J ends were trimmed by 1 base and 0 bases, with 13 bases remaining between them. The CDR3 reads CASSQAGRGHSYNEQFF. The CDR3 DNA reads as TGCGCCAGCAGCCAAGCCGGCAGGGGCCACTCCTACAATGAGCAGTTCTTC.

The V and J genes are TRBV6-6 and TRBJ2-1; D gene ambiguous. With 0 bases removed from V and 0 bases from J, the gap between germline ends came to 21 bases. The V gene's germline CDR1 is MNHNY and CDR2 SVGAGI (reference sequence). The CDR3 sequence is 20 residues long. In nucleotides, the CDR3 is TGTGCCAGCAGTTACTCTCTCTACGCGGTAGACCGGACCTCCTACAATGAGCAGTTCTTC. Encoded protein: CASSYSLYAVDRTSYNEQFF.

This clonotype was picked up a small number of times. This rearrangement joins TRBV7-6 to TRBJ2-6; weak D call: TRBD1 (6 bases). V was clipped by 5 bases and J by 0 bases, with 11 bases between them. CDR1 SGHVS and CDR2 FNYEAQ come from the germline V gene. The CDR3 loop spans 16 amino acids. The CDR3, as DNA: TGTGCCAGCAGCACCCGGACAGACTCTGGGGCCAACGTCCTGACTTTC. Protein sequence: CASSTRTDSGANVLTF.

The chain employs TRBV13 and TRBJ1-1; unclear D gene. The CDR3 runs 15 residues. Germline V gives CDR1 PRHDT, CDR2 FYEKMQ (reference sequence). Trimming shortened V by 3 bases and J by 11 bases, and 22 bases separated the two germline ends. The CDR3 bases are TGTGCCAGCAGCTTTAGAGGGTCGGGTCTTATGGGGGCTTTCTTT. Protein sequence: CASSFRGSGLMGAFF.

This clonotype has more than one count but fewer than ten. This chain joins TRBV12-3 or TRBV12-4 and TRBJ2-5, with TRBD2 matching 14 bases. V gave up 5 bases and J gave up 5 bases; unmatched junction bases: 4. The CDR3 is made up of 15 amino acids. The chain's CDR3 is CASSRTSGGRETQYF. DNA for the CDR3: TGTGCCAGCAGTCGGACTAGCGGGGGGCGGGAGACCCAGTACTTC.

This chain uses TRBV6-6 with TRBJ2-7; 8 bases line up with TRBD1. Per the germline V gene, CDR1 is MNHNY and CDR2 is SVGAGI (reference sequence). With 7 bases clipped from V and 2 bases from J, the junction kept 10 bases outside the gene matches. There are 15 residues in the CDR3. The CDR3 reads CASIRTGRAPYEQYF. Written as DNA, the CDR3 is TGTGCCAGCATAAGGACAGGGAGAGCTCCCTACGAGCAGTACTTC.

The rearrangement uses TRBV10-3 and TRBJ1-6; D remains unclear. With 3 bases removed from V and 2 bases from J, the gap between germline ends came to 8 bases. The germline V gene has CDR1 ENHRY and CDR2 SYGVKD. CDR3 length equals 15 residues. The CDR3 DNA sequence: TGTGCCATCAGTGACGAGGGAACCTATAATTCACCCCTCCACTTT. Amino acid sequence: CAISDEGTYNSPLHF.

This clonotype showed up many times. In DNA, the CDR3 is TGTGCCAGCAGCACAGGGCGGGGAAACACCATATATTTT. This encodes CASSTGRGNTIYF. The chain combines TRBV7-2 with TRBJ1-3; possibly TRBD1 for D (6 bases). Looked up from germline, CDR1 is SGHTA and CDR2 is FQGNSA. The germline V and J ends were trimmed by 5 bases and 4 bases, with 9 bases remaining between them. The CDR3 is 13 residues long. The full variable domain, completed using reference TRBV7-2 and TRBJ1-3, is GAGVSQSPSNKVTEKGKDVELRCDPISGHTALYWYRQSLGQGLEFLIYFQGNSAPDKSGLPSDRFSAERTGGSVSTLTIQRTQQEDSAVYLCASSTGRGNTIYFGEGSWLTVV.

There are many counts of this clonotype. CDR3 region: CASSLGQGNIQYF. In nucleotides, the CDR3 is TGCGCCAGCAGCTTGGGACAGGGGAACATTCAGTACTTC. The V gene is TRBV5-1, the J gene TRBJ2-4; 8 bases fit TRBD1. CDR1 SGHRS and CDR2 YFSETQ come from the germline V gene. J gave up 7 bases and V 0 bases, and 0 bases lay outside the gene matches. The CDR3 runs to 13 residues. Combining the CDR3 with reference TRBV5-1 and TRBJ2-4 gives the whole variable domain KAGVTQTPRYLIKTRGQQVTLSCSPISGHRSVSWYQQTPGQGLQFLFEYFSETQRNKGNFPGRFSGRQFSNSRSEMNVSTLELGDSALYLCASSLGQGNIQYFGAGTRLSVL.

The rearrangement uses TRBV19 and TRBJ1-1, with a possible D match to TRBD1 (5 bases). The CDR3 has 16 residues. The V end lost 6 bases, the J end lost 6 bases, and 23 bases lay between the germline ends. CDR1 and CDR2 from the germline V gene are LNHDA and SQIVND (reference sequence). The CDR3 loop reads CASSLRGEGLIAEAFF. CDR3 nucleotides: TGTGCCAGTAGCCTTCGGGGGGAAGGGTTGATCGCTGAAGCTTTCTTT.

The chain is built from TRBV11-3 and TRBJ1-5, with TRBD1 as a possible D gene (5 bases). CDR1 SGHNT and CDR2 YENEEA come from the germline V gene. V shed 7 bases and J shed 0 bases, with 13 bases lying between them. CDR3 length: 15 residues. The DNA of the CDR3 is TGTGCCAGCAACTCCAGGGCCGATAGCAATCAGCCCCAGCATTTT. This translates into CASNSRADSNQPQHF.

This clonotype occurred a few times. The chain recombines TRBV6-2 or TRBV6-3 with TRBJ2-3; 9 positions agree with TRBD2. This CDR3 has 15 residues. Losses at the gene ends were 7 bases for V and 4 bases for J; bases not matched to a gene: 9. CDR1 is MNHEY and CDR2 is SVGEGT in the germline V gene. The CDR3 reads CASTSGGSSADTQYF. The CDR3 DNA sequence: TGTGCCAGCACCAGCGGGGGGTCTAGCGCAGATACGCAGTATTTT.

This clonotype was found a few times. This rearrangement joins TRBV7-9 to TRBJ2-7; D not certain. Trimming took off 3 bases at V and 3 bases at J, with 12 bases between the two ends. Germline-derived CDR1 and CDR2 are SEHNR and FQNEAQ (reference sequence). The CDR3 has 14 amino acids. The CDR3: CASSFISVDYEQYF. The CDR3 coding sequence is TGTGCCAGCAGCTTTATCTCGGTGGACTACGAGCAGTACTTC.

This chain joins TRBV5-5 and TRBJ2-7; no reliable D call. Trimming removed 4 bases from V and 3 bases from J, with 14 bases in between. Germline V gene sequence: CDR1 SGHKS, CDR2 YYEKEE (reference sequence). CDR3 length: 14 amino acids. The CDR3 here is CASSETRANYEQYF. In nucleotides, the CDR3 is TGTGCCAGCAGCGAGACAAGGGCCAACTACGAGCAGTACTTC.

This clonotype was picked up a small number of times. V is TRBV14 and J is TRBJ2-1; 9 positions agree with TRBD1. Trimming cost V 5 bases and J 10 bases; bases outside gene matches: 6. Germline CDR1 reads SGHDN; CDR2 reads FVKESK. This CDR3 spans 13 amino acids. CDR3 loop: CASSYTGGAEQFF. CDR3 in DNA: TGTGCCAGCAGCTACACAGGGGGCGCCGAGCAGTTCTTC.

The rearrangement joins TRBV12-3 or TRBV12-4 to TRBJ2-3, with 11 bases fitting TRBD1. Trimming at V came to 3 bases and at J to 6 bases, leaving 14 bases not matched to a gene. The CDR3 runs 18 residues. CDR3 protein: CASSFSMLRDRGTDTQYF. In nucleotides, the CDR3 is TGTGCCAGCAGTTTTTCAATGCTTCGGGACAGGGGGACGGATACGCAGTATTTT.

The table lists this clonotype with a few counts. DNA for the CDR3: TGCGCCAGCAGCCAAGATCGGACAGGCGTCGGGTACAATGAGCAGTTCTTC. Translating it yields CASSQDRTGVGYNEQFF. The chain has TRBV4-3 and TRBJ2-1; 7 nucleotides agree with TRBD1. Germline lookup yields CDR1 LGHNA and CDR2 YSLEER. The V and J ends lost 0 bases and 4 bases, in that order; junction bases with no gene match: 9. This CDR3 spans 17 amino acids.

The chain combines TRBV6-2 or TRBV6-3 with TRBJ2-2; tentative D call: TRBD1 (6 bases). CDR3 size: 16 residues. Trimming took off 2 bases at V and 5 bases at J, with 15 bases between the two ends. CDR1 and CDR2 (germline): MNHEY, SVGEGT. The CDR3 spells CASSYLPGAGTGELFF. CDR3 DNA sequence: TGTGCCAGCAGTTACCTTCCAGGGGCAGGGACCGGGGAGCTGTTTTTT.

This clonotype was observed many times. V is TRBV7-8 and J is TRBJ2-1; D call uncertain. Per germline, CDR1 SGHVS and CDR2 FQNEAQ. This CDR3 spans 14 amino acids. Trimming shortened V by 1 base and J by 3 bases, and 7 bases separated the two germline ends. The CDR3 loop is CASSLDSFYNEQFF. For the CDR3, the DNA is TGTGCCAGCAGCTTAGACAGTTTCTACAATGAGCAGTTCTTC.

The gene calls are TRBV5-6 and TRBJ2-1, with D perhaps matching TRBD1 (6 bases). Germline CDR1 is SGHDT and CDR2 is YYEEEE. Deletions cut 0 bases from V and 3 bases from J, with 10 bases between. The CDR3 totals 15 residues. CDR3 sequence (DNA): TGTGCCAGCAGCTTGGAGGACAGCGTCTACAATGAGCAGTTCTTC. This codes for CASSLEDSVYNEQFF.